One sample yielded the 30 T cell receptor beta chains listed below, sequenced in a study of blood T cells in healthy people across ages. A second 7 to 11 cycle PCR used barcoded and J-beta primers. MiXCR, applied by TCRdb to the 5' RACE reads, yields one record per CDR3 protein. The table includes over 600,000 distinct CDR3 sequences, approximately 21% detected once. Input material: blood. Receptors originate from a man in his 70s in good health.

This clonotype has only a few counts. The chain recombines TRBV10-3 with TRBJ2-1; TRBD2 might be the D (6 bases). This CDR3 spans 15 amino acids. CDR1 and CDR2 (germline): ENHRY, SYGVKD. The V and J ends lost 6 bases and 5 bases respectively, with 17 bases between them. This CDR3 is CAISTPLANHNEQFF. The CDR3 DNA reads TGTGCCATCAGCACGCCACTAGCAAACCACAATGAGCAGTTCTTC.

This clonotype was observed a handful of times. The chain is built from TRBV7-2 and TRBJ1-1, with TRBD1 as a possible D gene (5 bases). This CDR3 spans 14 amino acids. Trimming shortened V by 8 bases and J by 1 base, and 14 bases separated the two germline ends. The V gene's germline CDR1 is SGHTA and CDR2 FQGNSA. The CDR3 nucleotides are TGTGCCAGCTCGATGGCGGGGGGGAACACTGAAGCTTTCTTT. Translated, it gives CASSMAGGNTEAFF.

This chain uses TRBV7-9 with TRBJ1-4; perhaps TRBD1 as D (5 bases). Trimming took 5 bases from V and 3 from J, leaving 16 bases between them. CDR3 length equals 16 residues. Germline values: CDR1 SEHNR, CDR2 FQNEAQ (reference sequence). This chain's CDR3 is CASSKRLGAANEKLFF. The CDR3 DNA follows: TGTGCCAGCAGCAAGCGCCTAGGGGCCGCTAATGAAAAACTGTTTTTT.

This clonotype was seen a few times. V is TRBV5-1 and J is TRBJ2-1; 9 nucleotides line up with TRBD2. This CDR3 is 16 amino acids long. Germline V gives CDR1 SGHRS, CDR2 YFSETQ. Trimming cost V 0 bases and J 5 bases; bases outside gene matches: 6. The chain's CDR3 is CASSLGGSGRHNEQFF. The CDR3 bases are TGCGCCAGCAGCTTGGGAGGGAGCGGGAGGCACAATGAGCAGTTCTTC.

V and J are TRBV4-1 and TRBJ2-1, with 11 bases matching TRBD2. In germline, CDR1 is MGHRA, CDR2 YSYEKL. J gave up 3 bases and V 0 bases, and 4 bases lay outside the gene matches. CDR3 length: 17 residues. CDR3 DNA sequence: TGCGCCAGCAGCCAAGAGTCTGGGACTAGCGGCTACAATGAGCAGTTCTTC. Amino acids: CASSQESGTSGYNEQFF.

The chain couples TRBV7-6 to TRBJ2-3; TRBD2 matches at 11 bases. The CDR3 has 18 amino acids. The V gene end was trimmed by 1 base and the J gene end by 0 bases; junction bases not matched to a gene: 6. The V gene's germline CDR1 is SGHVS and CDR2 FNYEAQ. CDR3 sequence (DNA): TGTGCCAGCAGCTTAGACTGGGGACTAGCGGAAAGCACAGATACGCAGTATTTT. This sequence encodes CASSLDWGLAESTDTQYF. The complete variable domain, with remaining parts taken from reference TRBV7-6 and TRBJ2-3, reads GAGVSQSPRYKVTKRGQDVALRCDPISGHVSLYWYRQALGQGPEFLTYFNYEAQQDKSGLPNDRFSAERPEGSISTLTIQRTEQRDSAMYRCASSLDWGLAESTDTQYFGPGTRLTVL.

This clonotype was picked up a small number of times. CDR3 DNA sequence: TGCGCCAGCAGCCAATCCGGGACAGGGGGCAATCAGCCCCAGCATTTT. Protein: CASSQSGTGGNQPQHF. The rearrangement uses TRBV4-1 and TRBJ1-5, with 10 bases identical to TRBD1. The CDR3 sequence is 16 residues long. The trim removed 2 bases at V and 2 bases at J, leaving 3 bases unmatched. The germline V gene encodes CDR1 MGHRA and CDR2 YSYEKL.

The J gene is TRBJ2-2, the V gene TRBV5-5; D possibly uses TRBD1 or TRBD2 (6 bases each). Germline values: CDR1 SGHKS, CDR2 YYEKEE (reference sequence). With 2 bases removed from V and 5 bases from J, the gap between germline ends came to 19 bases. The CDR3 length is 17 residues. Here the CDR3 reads CASSLRMTGSGTGELFF. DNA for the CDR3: TGTGCCAGCAGCTTAAGAATGACAGGCAGCGGGACCGGGGAGCTGTTTTTT.

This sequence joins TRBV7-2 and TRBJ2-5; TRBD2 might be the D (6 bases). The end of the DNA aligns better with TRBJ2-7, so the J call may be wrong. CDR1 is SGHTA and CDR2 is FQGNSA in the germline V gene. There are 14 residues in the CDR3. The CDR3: CASSFLPGADEQYF. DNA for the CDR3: TGTGCCAGCAGCTTCTTACCGGGAGCGGACGAGCAGTACTTC.

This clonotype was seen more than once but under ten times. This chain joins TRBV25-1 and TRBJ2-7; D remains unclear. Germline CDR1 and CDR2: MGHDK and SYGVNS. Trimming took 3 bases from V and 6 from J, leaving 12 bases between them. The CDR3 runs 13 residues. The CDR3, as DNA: TGTGCCAGCAGTGATTGTAGGAGAGTCGAGCAGTACTTC. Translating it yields CASSDCRRVEQYF.

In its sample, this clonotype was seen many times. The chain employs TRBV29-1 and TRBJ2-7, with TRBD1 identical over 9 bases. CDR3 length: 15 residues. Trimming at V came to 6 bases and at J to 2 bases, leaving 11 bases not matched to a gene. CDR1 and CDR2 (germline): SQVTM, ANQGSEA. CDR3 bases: TGCAGCGTAGCGACCGGGACAGGGACCGCCTACGAGCAGTACTTC. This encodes CSVATGTGTAYEQYF.

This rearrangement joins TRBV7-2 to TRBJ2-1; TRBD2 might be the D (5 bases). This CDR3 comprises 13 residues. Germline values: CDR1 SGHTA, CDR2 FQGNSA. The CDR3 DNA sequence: TGTGCGAGCCTGGAGGCACAATACAATGAGCAGTTCTTC. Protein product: CASLEAQYNEQFF.

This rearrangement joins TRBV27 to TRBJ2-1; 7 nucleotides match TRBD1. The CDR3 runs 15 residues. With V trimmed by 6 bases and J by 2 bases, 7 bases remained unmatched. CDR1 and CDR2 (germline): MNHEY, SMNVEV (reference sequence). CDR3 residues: CASRMTGLTYNEQFF. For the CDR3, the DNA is TGTGCCAGCAGAATGACAGGGCTGACCTACAATGAGCAGTTCTTC.

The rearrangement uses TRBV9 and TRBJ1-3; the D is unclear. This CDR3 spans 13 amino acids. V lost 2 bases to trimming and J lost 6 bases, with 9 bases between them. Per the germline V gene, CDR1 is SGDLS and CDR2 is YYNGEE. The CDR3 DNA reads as TGTGCCAGCAGCGTTACGGGGTTAAACACCATATATTTT. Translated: CASSVTGLNTIYF.

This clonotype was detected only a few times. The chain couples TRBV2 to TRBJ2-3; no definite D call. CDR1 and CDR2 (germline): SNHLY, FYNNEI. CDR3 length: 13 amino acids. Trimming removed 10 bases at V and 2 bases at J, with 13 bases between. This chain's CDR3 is CATLDWDTDTQYF. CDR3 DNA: TGTGCCACCCTGGATTGGGACACAGATACGCAGTATTTT.

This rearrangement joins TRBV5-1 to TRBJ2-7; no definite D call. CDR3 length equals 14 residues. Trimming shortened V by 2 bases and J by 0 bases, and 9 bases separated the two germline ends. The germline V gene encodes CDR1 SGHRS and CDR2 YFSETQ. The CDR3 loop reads CASSFGQASYEQYF. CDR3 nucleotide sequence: TGCGCCAGCAGCTTTGGGCAGGCCTCCTACGAGCAGTACTTC. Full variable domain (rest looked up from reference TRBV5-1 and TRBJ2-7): KAGVTQTPRYLIKTRGQQVTLSCSPISGHRSVSWYQQTPGQGLQFLFEYFSETQRNKGNFPGRFSGRQFSNSRSEMNVSTLELGDSALYLCASSFGQASYEQYFGPGTRLTVT.

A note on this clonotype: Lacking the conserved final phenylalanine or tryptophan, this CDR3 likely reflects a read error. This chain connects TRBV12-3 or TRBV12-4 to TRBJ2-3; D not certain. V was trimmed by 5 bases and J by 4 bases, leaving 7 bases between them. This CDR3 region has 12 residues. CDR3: CASSPRADTQYS. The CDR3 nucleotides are TGTGCCAGCAGTCCGCGAGCAGATACGCAGTATTCT.

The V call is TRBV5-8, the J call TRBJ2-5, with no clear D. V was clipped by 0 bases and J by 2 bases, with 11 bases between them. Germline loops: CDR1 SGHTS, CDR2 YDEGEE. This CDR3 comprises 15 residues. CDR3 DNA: TGTGCCAGCAGCTTGGGGCCGACATTGCAAGAGACCCAGTACTTC. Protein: CASSLGPTLQETQYF.

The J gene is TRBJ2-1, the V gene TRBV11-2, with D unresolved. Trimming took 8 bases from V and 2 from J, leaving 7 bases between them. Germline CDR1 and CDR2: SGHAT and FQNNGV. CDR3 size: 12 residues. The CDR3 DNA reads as TGTGCCAGCGCCTTAACCTACAATGAGCAGTTCTTC. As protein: CASALTYNEQFF.

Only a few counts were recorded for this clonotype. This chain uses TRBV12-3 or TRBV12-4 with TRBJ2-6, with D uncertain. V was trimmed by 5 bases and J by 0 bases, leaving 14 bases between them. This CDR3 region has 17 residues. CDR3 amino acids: CASSEHGRFSGANVLTF. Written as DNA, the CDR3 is TGTGCCAGCAGTGAACACGGACGGTTCTCTGGGGCCAACGTCCTGACTTTC.

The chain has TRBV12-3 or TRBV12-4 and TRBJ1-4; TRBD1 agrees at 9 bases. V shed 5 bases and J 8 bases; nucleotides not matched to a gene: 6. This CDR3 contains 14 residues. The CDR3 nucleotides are TGTGCCAGCAGTGCCGGGACAGGGAGAGAAAAACTGTTTTTT. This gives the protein CASSAGTGREKLFF.

This CDR3 reads CSARKVSGANVLTF. CDR3 sequence (DNA): TGCAGTGCTAGGAAAGTCTCTGGGGCCAACGTCCTGACTTTC. The chain employs TRBV20-1 and TRBJ2-6, with unresolved D. Germline CDR1 and CDR2: DFQATT and SNEGSKA (reference sequence). The V end lost 3 bases, the J end lost 0 bases, and 6 bases lay between the germline ends. The CDR3 totals 14 residues.

CDR3 in amino acids: CASSIENMNTEAFF. For the CDR3, the DNA is TGTGCCAGTAGTATCGAGAACATGAACACTGAAGCTTTCTTT. This sequence joins TRBV19 and TRBJ1-1; D is unclear. V lost 3 bases and J 0 bases, leaving 8 bases between the germline ends. Germline V gene data show CDR1 as LNHDA and CDR2 as SQIVND (reference sequence). The CDR3 loop spans 14 amino acids.

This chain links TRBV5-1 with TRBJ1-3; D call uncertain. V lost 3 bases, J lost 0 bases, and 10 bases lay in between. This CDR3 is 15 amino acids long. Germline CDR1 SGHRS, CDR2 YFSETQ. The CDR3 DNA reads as TGCGCCAGCAGCTACTACAGCGACTCTGGAAACACCATATATTTT. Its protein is CASSYYSDSGNTIYF.

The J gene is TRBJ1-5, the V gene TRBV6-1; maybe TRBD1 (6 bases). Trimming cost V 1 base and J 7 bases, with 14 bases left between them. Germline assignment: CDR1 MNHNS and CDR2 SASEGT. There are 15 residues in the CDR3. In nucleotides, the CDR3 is TGTGCCAGCAGTGAAGGGGACATCCTTGTGCAGCCCCAGCATTTT. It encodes CASSEGDILVQPQHF.

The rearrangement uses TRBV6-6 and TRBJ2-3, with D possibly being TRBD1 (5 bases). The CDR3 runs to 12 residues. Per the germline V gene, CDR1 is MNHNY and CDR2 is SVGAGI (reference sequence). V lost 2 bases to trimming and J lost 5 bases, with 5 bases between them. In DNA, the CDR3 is TGTGCCAGCAGTTACCAGGGAGATACGCAGTATTTT. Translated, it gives CASSYQGDTQYF.

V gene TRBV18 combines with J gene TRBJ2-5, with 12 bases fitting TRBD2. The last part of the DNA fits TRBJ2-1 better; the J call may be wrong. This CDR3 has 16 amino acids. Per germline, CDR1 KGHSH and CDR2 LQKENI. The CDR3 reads CASSPPTSGSLNEQFF. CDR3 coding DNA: TGTGCCAGCTCACCACCGACTAGCGGGAGTCTCAATGAGCAGTTCTTC.

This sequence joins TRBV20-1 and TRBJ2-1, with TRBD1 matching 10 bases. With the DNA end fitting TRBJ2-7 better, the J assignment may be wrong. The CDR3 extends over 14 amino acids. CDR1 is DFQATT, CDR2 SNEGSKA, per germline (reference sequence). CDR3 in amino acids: CSGTDRGYSYEQYF. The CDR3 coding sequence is TGCAGTGGGACGGACAGGGGGTACTCCTACGAGCAGTACTTC.

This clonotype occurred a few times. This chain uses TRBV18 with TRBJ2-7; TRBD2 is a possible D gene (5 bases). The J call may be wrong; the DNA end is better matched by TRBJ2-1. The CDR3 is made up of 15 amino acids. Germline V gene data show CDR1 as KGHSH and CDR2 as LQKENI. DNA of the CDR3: TGTGCCAGCTCACCAGGCATTAGCGCGTACAATGAGCAGTTCTTC. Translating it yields CASSPGISAYNEQFF.

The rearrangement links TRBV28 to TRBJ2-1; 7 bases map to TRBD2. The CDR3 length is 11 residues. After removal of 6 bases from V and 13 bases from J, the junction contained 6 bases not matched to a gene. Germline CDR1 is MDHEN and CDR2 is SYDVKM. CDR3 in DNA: TGTGCCAGCAGGTTCAGCGGGATACAGTTCTTC. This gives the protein CASRFSGIQFF.